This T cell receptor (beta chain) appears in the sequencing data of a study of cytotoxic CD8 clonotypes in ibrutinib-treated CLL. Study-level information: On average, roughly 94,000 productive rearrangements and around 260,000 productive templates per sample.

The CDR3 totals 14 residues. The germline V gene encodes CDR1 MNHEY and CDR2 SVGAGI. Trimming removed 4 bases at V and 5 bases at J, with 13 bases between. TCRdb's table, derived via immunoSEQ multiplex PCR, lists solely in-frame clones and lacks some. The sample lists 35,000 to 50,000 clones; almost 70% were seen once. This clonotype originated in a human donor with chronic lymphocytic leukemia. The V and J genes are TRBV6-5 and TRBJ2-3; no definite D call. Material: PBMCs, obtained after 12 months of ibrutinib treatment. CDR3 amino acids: CASSWGTMGDTQYF. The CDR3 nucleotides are TGTGCCAGCAGTTGGGGAACTATGGGAGATACGCAGTATTTT.